Listed here are 9 T cell receptor beta chains from one sample, sequenced in a study of PD-1 blockade in classical Hodgkin lymphoma. Assay: immunoSEQ multiplex PCR; the TCRdb copy retains only in-frame clones and omits some. The repertoire holds 60,000 to 75,000 clones, roughly 90% seen once, with approximately 9.7% in the top ten. All patients experienced relapse after autologous stem cell transplantation, and brentuximab vedotin exposure was variable. The sample was peripheral blood mononuclear cells (PBMCs), taken at baseline. These receptors all come from a human donor with classical Hodgkin lymphoma.

The genes are TRBV7-9 and TRBJ1-6; the D is unclear. V was clipped by 4 bases and J by 8 bases, with 9 bases between them. The germline V gene has CDR1 SEHNR and CDR2 FQNEAQ (reference sequence). This CDR3 contains 13 residues. This CDR3 is CASSSGSDSPLHF. The CDR3, as DNA: TGTGCCAGCAGCTCAGGTTCGGATTCACCCCTCCACTTT. The full variable domain, its missing parts supplied by reference TRBV7-9 and TRBJ1-6, is DTGVSQNPRHKITKRGQNVTFRCDPISEHNRLYWYRQTLGQGPEFLTYFQNEAQLEKSRLLSDRFSAERPKGSFSTLEIQRTEQGDSAMYLCASSSGSDSPLHFGNGTRLTVT.

This sequence joins TRBV7-8 and TRBJ1-2; perhaps TRBD1 as D (5 bases). The CDR3 sequence is 13 residues long. V lost 1 base and J lost 8, with 11 bases in between. Germline loops: CDR1 SGHVS, CDR2 FQNEAQ. In nucleotides, the CDR3 is TGTGCCAGCAGCTTAGTAGGGGTCAGGGGCTACACCTTC. Amino acid sequence: CASSLVGVRGYTF. Full variable domain (rest looked up from reference TRBV7-8 and TRBJ1-2): GAGVSQSPRYKVAKRGQDVALRCDPISGHVSLFWYQQALGQGPEFLTYFQNEAQLDKSGLPSDRFFAERPEGSVSTLKIQRTQQEDSAVYLCASSLVGVRGYTFGSGTRLTVV.

The chain is built from TRBV7-2 and TRBJ2-3; 7 positions agree with TRBD2. Looked up from germline, CDR1 is SGHTA and CDR2 is FQGNSA. V trimming: 1 base; J trimming: 5 bases; junction bases outside the gene matches: 9. The CDR3 is made up of 16 amino acids. The CDR3, as DNA: TGTGCCAGCAGCTTAGATGGGCTAGCGGCGGGAGATACGCAGTATTTT. This translates into CASSLDGLAAGDTQYF.

V is TRBV15 and J is TRBJ2-7, with D maybe TRBD1 (6 bases). The CDR3 has 13 residues. The V end lost 1 base, the J end lost 7 bases, and 11 bases lay between the germline ends. Germline V gene data show CDR1 as LNHNV and CDR2 as YYDKDF (reference sequence). CDR3: CATSRGGLGEQYF. CDR3 DNA sequence: TGTGCCACCAGCAGAGGGGGGCTGGGGGAGCAGTACTTC.

There are a few counts of this clone. The chain uses TRBV4-1 and TRBJ2-7, with 7 bases aligning to TRBD1. Germline CDR1 reads MGHRA; CDR2 reads YSYEKL. CDR3 size: 13 residues. V trimming: 3 bases; J trimming: 3 bases; junction bases outside the gene matches: 2. The CDR3 loop reads CASSQRQGYEQYF. The CDR3 coding sequence is TGCGCCAGCAGCCAGAGACAGGGCTACGAGCAGTACTTC.

In DNA, the CDR3 is TGTGCCAGCAGTTTTTTGGTTGACAGGGCGACTGGTGGCTACACCTTC. Translating it yields CASSFLVDRATGGYTF. V gene TRBV27 combines with J gene TRBJ1-2; 7 bases are a match to TRBD1. This CDR3 has 16 amino acids. Germline assignment: CDR1 MNHEY and CDR2 SMNVEV (reference sequence). V lost 3 bases to trimming and J lost 7 bases; unmatched junction nucleotides: 14.

The V gene is TRBV14, the J gene TRBJ1-2, with 7 bases that match TRBD1. Per germline, CDR1 SGHDN and CDR2 FVKESK. V gave up 1 base and J gave up 8 bases; unmatched junction bases: 7. The CDR3 is made up of 14 amino acids. Here the CDR3 DNA reads TGTGCCAGCAGCCAAGGCAGGGGGATCATGGGCTACACCTTC. Its protein product is CASSQGRGIMGYTF.

The chain uses TRBV7-9 and TRBJ2-5; D is unclear. With 2 bases removed from V and 5 bases from J, the gap between germline ends came to 6 bases. The CDR3 has 12 residues. CDR1 and CDR2 (germline): SEHNR, FQNEAQ (reference sequence). The CDR3 here is CASSLTDETQYF. DNA of the CDR3: TGTGCCAGCAGCTTAACCGATGAGACCCAGTACTTC. The complete variable domain, with remaining parts taken from reference TRBV7-9 and TRBJ2-5, reads DTGVSQNPRHKITKRGQNVTFRCDPISEHNRLYWYRQTLGQGPEFLTYFQNEAQLEKSRLLSDRFSAERPKGSFSTLEIQRTEQGDSAMYLCASSLTDETQYFGPGTRLLVL.

This sequence joins TRBV18 and TRBJ2-7; D is unclear. The germline V and J ends were trimmed by 5 bases and 2 bases, with 10 bases remaining between them. Germline V lookup: CDR1 KGHSH, CDR2 LQKENI. The CDR3 has 13 amino acids. The CDR3 sequence is CASSLTYPYEQYF. The CDR3, as DNA: TGTGCCAGCTCATTGACGTACCCCTACGAGCAGTACTTC.